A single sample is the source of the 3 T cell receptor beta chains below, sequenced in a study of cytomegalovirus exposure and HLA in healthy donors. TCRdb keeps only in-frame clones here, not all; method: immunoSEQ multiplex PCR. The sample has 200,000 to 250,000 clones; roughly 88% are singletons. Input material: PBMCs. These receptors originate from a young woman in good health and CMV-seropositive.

CDR3 amino acids: CASSFSSTDEAFF. The CDR3, as DNA: TGTGCCAGCAGCTTCAGTTCCACGGATGAAGCTTTCTTT. The chain carries TRBV13 and TRBJ1-1; D is uncertain. CDR3 size: 13 residues. CDR1 is PRHDT, CDR2 FYEKMQ, per germline (reference sequence). V was cut by 3 bases and J by 7 bases, with 12 bases left in between.

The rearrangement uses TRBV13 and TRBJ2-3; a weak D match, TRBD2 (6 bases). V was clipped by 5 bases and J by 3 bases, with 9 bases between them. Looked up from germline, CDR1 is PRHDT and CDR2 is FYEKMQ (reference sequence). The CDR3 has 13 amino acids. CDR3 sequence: CASSGLATDTQYF. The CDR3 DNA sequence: TGTGCCAGCAGCGGGCTAGCGACAGATACGCAGTATTTT. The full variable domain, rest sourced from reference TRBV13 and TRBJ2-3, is AAGVIQSPRHLIKEKRETATLKCYPIPRHDTVYWYQQGPGQDPQFLISFYEKMQSDKGSIPDRFSAQQFSDYHSELNMSSLELGDSALYFCASSGLATDTQYFGPGTRLTVL.

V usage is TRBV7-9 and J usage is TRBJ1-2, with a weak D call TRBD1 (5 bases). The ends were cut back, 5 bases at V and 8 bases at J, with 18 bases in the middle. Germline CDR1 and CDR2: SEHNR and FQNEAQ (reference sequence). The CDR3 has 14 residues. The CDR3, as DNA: TGTGCCAGCAGCCCAGCCCCAGGGACGAACGGCTACACCTTC. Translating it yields CASSPAPGTNGYTF. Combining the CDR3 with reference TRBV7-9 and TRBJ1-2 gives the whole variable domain DTGVSQNPRHKITKRGQNVTFRCDPISEHNRLYWYRQTLGQGPEFLTYFQNEAQLEKSRLLSDRFSAERPKGSFSTLEIQRTEQGDSAMYLCASSPAPGTNGYTFGSGTRLTVV.